What follows describes a single TCR beta chain. Amplification used 60 Vbeta primers and 13 Jbeta primers. Data came from immunoSEQ multiplex PCR; TCRdb stores just in-frame clones and leaves some out. The table lists 100,000 or so clones, roughly 86% of them singletons. The CDR3 contains 14 residues. The trim removed 4 bases at V and 4 bases at J, leaving 3 bases unmatched. Germline V CDR1 and CDR2: SGHDN, FVKESK. These data originate in a study of cytomegalovirus exposure and HLA in healthy donors. The sample comprised PBMCs. The clonotype originates from a human donor in good health. The chain couples TRBV14 to TRBJ1-2, with 10 nucleotides matching TRBD1. CDR3 sequence reads: CASSPGQGSYGYTF. In nucleotides, the CDR3 is TGTGCCAGCAGCCCGGGACAGGGGAGCTATGGCTACACCTTC.